This T cell receptor (beta chain) was identified during a study of CD8+ T cells in alopecia areata. Study details: It was oral tofacitinib, at 5 to 10 mg twice daily, that treated patients received. Tofacitinib was given for 6 to 18 months, then stopped for 6 months.

RNA extraction and reverse transcription yielded cDNA as sequencing template. Using immunoSEQ multiplex PCR, the repertoire was profiled, and TCRdb retains in-frame clones only, with some absent. The sample contains about 170,000 clones, around 71% of which appear only once. With 0 bases clipped from V and 5 bases from J, the junction kept 6 bases outside the gene matches. This CDR3 spans 15 amino acids. Germline V gene lookup returns CDR1 PRHDT and CDR2 FYEKMQ (reference sequence). Those with alopecia areata gave lesional scalp punch biopsies and peripheral blood. Sequenced material: CD8+ T cells sorted from blood, taken at week 0. The TCR sequence derives from a human donor with alopecia areata. The chain has TRBV13 and TRBJ2-7; 8 positions match TRBD2. The CDR3 here is CASSLGGLGSNEQYF. CDR3 DNA: TGTGCCAGCAGCTTAGGGGGACTAGGCTCTAACGAGCAGTACTTC. The full variable domain, with the rest looked up from reference TRBV13 and TRBJ2-7, is AAGVIQSPRHLIKEKRETATLKCYPIPRHDTVYWYQQGPGQDPQFLISFYEKMQSDKGSIPDRFSAQQFSDYHSELNMSSLELGDSALYFCASSLGGLGSNEQYFGPGTRLTVT.